The 21 T cell receptor beta chains below come from one sample, sequenced in a study of T cell responses to AZD1222 COVID-19 vaccine. This table comes from immunoSEQ multiplex PCR, and its TCRdb copy is limited to in-frame clones, with some not included. The sample yields roughly 100,000 clones, about 85% seen once. This sample comprised peripheral blood, obtained on day 0 of AZD1222 vaccination. All receptors come from an adult in good health.

The genes are TRBV24-1 and TRBJ2-1, with TRBD2 matching 10 bases. V trimming: 4 bases; J trimming: 2 bases; junction bases outside the gene matches: 10. Germline values: CDR1 KGHDR, CDR2 SFDVKD. The CDR3 has 18 amino acids. The DNA for the CDR3 is TGTGCCACCAGTGACCTATCAACCGGGACTAGCGCCTACAATGAGCAGTTCTTC. Its protein product is CATSDLSTGTSAYNEQFF.

This clone is a singleton in its sample. The chain combines TRBV2 with TRBJ1-6; no clear D. The length of the CDR3 is 14 residues. V lost 1 base, J lost 6 bases, and 7 bases lay in between. CDR1 is SNHLY, CDR2 FYNNEI, per germline. CDR3 amino acids: CASSEGPFNSPLHF. The CDR3 DNA reads as TGTGCCAGCAGTGAAGGGCCATTTAATTCACCCCTCCACTTT.

The CDR3 loop is CASKRQGSTDTQYF. CDR3 coding DNA: TGTGCCAGCAAAAGACAGGGATCCACAGATACGCAGTATTTT. The rearrangement links TRBV2 to TRBJ2-3, with 7 bases aligning to TRBD1. CDR1 is SNHLY and CDR2 is FYNNEI in the germline V gene. The V segment lost 7 bases and the J segment 2 bases; nucleotides outside the gene matches: 6. CDR3 length equals 14 residues.

The chain joins TRBV5-5 to TRBJ1-1; D might be TRBD1 (6 bases). There are 16 residues in the CDR3. Looked up from germline, CDR1 is SGHKS and CDR2 is YYEKEE (reference sequence). The V and J ends lost 0 bases and 11 bases respectively, with 23 bases between them. CDR3 nucleotide sequence: TGTGCCAGCAGCTTGGGAACGGTCGGGACAACCCAGGGGGCTTTCTTT. Translation gives CASSLGTVGTTQGAFF.

The chain links TRBV2 to TRBJ1-1; no clear D gene. The ends were cut back, 7 bases at V and 1 base at J, with 16 bases in the middle. CDR1 and CDR2 (germline): SNHLY, FYNNEI. The CDR3 contains 15 residues. The CDR3 is CASTPLEGGNTEAFF. CDR3 in DNA: TGTGCCAGCACTCCGCTGGAGGGCGGGAACACTGAAGCTTTCTTT.

The chain employs TRBV7-9 and TRBJ2-1, with D possibly being TRBD2 (5 bases). Per the germline V gene, CDR1 is SEHNR and CDR2 is FQNEAQ (reference sequence). The CDR3 has 12 amino acids. The ends were cut back, 8 bases at V and 15 bases at J, with 20 bases in the middle. This CDR3 reads CASRVVGDYRFF. In nucleotides, the CDR3 is TGTGCCAGCCGAGTGGTAGGAGACTATCGGTTCTTC. Combining the CDR3 with reference TRBV7-9 and TRBJ2-1 gives the whole variable domain DTGVSQNPRHKITKRGQNVTFRCDPISEHNRLYWYRQTLGQGPEFLTYFQNEAQLEKSRLLSDRFSAERPKGSFSTLEIQRTEQGDSAMYLCASRVVGDYRFFGPGTRLTVL.

The chain joins TRBV7-8 to TRBJ1-4, with D hard to call. CDR3 length: 17 amino acids. Germline lookup yields CDR1 SGHVS and CDR2 FQNEAQ. Trimming left V 4 bases short and J 13 bases short, with 28 bases between. The CDR3 is CASSSLQKPDLMKRLFF. CDR3 bases: TGTGCCAGCAGCTCTCTCCAGAAGCCGGATCTAATGAAAAGACTGTTTTTT.

This chain connects TRBV10-1 to TRBJ1-2; D perhaps matches TRBD1 (6 bases). Per the germline V gene, CDR1 is WNHNN and CDR2 is SYGVQD (reference sequence). This CDR3 contains 20 residues. The V end was cut by 5 bases, the J end by 0 bases, with 28 bases between. The CDR3 nucleotides are TGCGCCAGCAGTCCACTACCCGGGGGCGCATGGGGTAGCCCTAACTATGGCTACACCTTC. It is translated as CASSPLPGGAWGSPNYGYTF.

This chain links TRBV6-2 or TRBV6-3 with TRBJ1-2; 9 nucleotides match TRBD1. Germline CDR1 and CDR2: MNHEY and SVGEGT. The V segment lost 5 bases and the J segment 2 bases; nucleotides outside the gene matches: 9. This CDR3 is built from 16 residues. This CDR3 reads CASSGGGQGHNYGYTF. CDR3 coding DNA: TGTGCCAGCAGTGGCGGGGGACAGGGCCACAACTATGGCTACACCTTC.

This rearrangement joins TRBV2 to TRBJ1-5; D remains unclear. Germline assignment: CDR1 SNHLY and CDR2 FYNNEI. V was clipped by 1 base and J by 1 base, with 8 bases between them. The CDR3 extends over 15 amino acids. In DNA, the CDR3 is TGTGCCAGCAGTGAAGGTCCATACAGCAATCAGCCCCAGCATTTT. It codes for CASSEGPYSNQPQHF.

The chain has TRBV7-2 and TRBJ2-3; the D gene is possibly TRBD2 (5 bases). V lost 5 bases and J 6 bases, leaving 12 bases between the germline ends. Germline CDR1 SGHTA, CDR2 FQGNSA. The CDR3 loop spans 13 amino acids. The CDR3 region is CASSMDGVDTQYF. In DNA form, the CDR3 reads TGTGCCAGCAGCATGGACGGGGTTGATACGCAGTATTTT.

This clone appeared a single time. The chain joins TRBV5-6 to TRBJ1-1, with D perhaps TRBD1 (6 bases). The V gene's germline CDR1 is SGHDT and CDR2 YYEEEE. This CDR3 is built from 16 residues. Trimming cost V 4 bases and J 1 base, with 17 bases left between them. Written as DNA, the CDR3 is TGTGCCAGCAGCCCTCAGCGAGGACAGTCGAACACTGAAGCTTTCTTT. Its protein product is CASSPQRGQSNTEAFF.

The rearrangement uses TRBV4-1 and TRBJ2-1; 7 bases fit TRBD2. Unmatched junction bases numbered 10, after V lost 4 bases and J lost 4 bases. The CDR3 totals 16 residues. CDR1 is MGHRA, CDR2 YSYEKL, per germline. The CDR3 nucleotides are TGCGCCAGCAGCCTCCAAGGTAGCGGGTCGTACAATGAGCAGTTCTTC. Amino acids: CASSLQGSGSYNEQFF.

The chain links TRBV6-5 to TRBJ1-3; weak D call: TRBD1 (5 bases). The V gene's germline CDR1 is MNHEY and CDR2 SVGAGI. V lost 9 bases to trimming and J lost 2 bases, with 17 bases between them. The CDR3 length is 15 residues. The CDR3 DNA follows: TGTGCCAGTTTCCCGACAGCGGCCCCTGGAAACACCATATATTTT. Its protein is CASFPTAAPGNTIYF.

This sequence joins TRBV19 and TRBJ1-2; D is unresolved. The CDR3 spans 15 residues. Trimming stripped 5 bases from V and 1 base from J, with 14 bases between. CDR1 and CDR2 from the germline V gene are LNHDA and SQIVND (reference sequence). The CDR3 coding sequence is TGTGCCAGTAGTCCGACGGGCGGGAATAACTATGGCTACACCTTC. It specifies CASSPTGGNNYGYTF.

The chain is built from TRBV6-4 and TRBJ1-2; TRBD1 agrees at 8 bases. The junction had 6 bases not matched to a gene; V was cut back by 5 bases and J by 7 bases. CDR1 is MRHNA and CDR2 is SNTAGT in the germline V gene. The CDR3 length is 13 residues. Written as DNA, the CDR3 is TGTGCCAGCAGTCCCGACAGGGGTAGTGGCTACACCTTC. It encodes CASSPDRGSGYTF.

This chain uses TRBV6-2 or TRBV6-3 with TRBJ1-5; D not certain. The CDR3 is 17 residues long. CDR1 MNHEY and CDR2 SVGEGT come from the germline V gene. V lost 0 bases to trimming and J lost 1 base, with 13 bases between them. CDR3 sequence: CASSYSLGTLSNQPQHF. The CDR3, as DNA: TGTGCCAGCAGTTACTCATTAGGCACCTTGAGCAATCAGCCCCAGCATTTT.

V and J are TRBV27 and TRBJ1-6; D is perhaps TRBD1 (5 bases). The V end lost 3 bases, the J end lost 6 bases, and 9 bases lay between the germline ends. Germline CDR1 is MNHEY and CDR2 is SMNVEV (reference sequence). There are 14 residues in the CDR3. The CDR3 region is CASSFGGPNSPLHF. The CDR3 nucleotides read TGTGCCAGCAGTTTCGGGGGACCTAATTCACCCCTCCACTTT.

The chain employs TRBV5-4 and TRBJ1-6; the D gene is possibly TRBD1 (5 bases). V was shortened by 4 bases and J by 1 base, with 15 bases between the two germline ends. The CDR3 sequence is 17 residues long. Germline V CDR1 and CDR2: SGHNT, YYREEE (reference sequence). The CDR3 loop is CASSPGPTGSYNSPLHF. In nucleotides, the CDR3 is TGTGCCAGCAGCCCGGGACCCACGGGGTCCTATAATTCACCCCTCCACTTT.

The V and J genes are TRBV12-2 and TRBJ1-1. TRBV12-2 is shown as a pseudogene. The CDR3 is 14 amino acids. In DNA, the CDR3 is TGTGCAAGTCGCCCTCGAATCACCAACACTGAAGCTTTCTTT. Translated, it gives CASRPRITNTEAFF.

The V gene is TRBV19, the J gene TRBJ1-1; TRBD1 aligns across 9 bases. CDR1 LNHDA and CDR2 SQIVND come from the germline V gene (reference sequence). Trimming cost V 6 bases and J 1 base; bases outside gene matches: 12. The CDR3 has 17 amino acids. DNA of the CDR3: TGTGCCAGTAGGGGGAGGGACAGGGAGACGGGGAACACTGAAGCTTTCTTT. Protein product: CASRGRDRETGNTEAFF.